The 28 T cell receptor beta chains below come from one sample, sequenced in a study of PD-1 blockade in mismatch repair-deficient tumors. Repertoires were generated with immunoSEQ multiplex PCR, while TCRdb's copy carries only in-frame clones and drops some. The data hold about 51,000 clones, with over 70% observed a single time. The starting material was peripheral blood, obtained roughly 21 weeks after starting pembrolizumab. The receptor set was obtained from an adult with mismatch repair-deficient cancer.

The rearrangement uses TRBV19 and TRBJ1-1; D is undetermined. The CDR3 sequence is 13 residues long. Trimming took 5 bases from V and 2 from J, leaving 9 bases between them. Germline lookup yields CDR1 LNHDA and CDR2 SQIVND (reference sequence). The CDR3 loop reads CASSLDYNTEAFF. The DNA of the CDR3 is TGTGCCAGTAGTCTTGATTACAACACTGAAGCTTTCTTT.

This chain uses TRBV30 with TRBJ1-2; TRBD1 aligns across 10 bases. The CDR3 is 15 residues long. Trimming removed 3 bases from V and 2 bases from J; junction bases left unmatched: 6. The germline V gene has CDR1 GTSNPN and CDR2 SVGIG (reference sequence). The CDR3 here is CAWSLGTGANYGYTF. DNA for the CDR3: TGTGCCTGGAGCCTCGGGACAGGGGCGAACTATGGCTACACCTTC.

The chain links TRBV7-8 to TRBJ2-4; TRBD2 is a possible D gene (5 bases). The CDR3 contains 12 residues. Looked up from germline, CDR1 is SGHVS and CDR2 is FQNEAQ. V lost 2 bases and J 12 bases, leaving 11 bases between the germline ends. CDR3 sequence reads: CASSLLGGRQYF. Here the CDR3 DNA reads TGTGCCAGCAGCTTATTAGGAGGACGTCAGTACTTC.

CDR3 DNA sequence: TGTGCCACCAGCAGAGACCCCCTAGCCGGGTCCAACACCGGGGAGCTGTTTTTT. It is translated as CATSRDPLAGSNTGELFF. V and J are TRBV15 and TRBJ2-2, with D maybe TRBD2 (5 bases). Trimming took 0 bases from V and 2 from J, leaving 16 bases between them. Germline CDR1 reads LNHNV; CDR2 reads YYDKDF (reference sequence). CDR3 size: 18 residues.

The rearrangement links TRBV27 to TRBJ2-1, with D uncertain. The CDR3 totals 11 residues. V dropped 0 bases and J dropped 6 bases, with 0 bases sitting between them. CDR1 is MNHEY and CDR2 is SMNVEV in the germline V gene (reference sequence). The CDR3 DNA follows: TGTGCCAGCAGTTTATCCAATGAGCAGTTCTTC. It translates to CASSLSNEQFF.

The V call is TRBV4-2, the J call TRBJ2-7; 7 bases match TRBD1. Germline trimming cut 4 bases from V and 0 bases from J; bases unmatched to any gene: 3. The length of the CDR3 is 14 residues. Per germline, CDR1 LGHNA and CDR2 YNFKEQ. CDR3 DNA: TGTGCCAGCAGCCGACAGGGCTTCTCCTACGAGCAGTACTTC. Protein product: CASSRQGFSYEQYF.

The chain uses TRBV25-1 and TRBJ2-6; perhaps TRBD1 as D (5 bases). Deletions cut 9 bases from V and 0 bases from J, with 18 bases between. Germline V CDR1 and CDR2: MGHDK, SYGVNS. The CDR3 totals 17 residues. CDR3 nucleotides: TGTGCCAGTACCGGGCAGGGTACCCTCTCTGGGGCCAACGTCCTGACTTTC. Translated: CASTGQGTLSGANVLTF.

V is TRBV6-1 and J is TRBJ2-1, with 9 bases matching TRBD1. The junction had 10 bases not matched to a gene; V was cut back by 5 bases and J by 8 bases. Germline V CDR1 and CDR2: MNHNS, SASEGT. The CDR3 is made up of 15 amino acids. The CDR3 here is CASSRTGAVGDEQFF. In nucleotides, the CDR3 is TGTGCCAGCAGTAGGACAGGGGCAGTCGGAGATGAGCAGTTCTTC.

CDR3 in DNA: TGCGCCAGCAGCCAAAATGACAGGGCCGGCTACACCTTC. It codes for CASSQNDRAGYTF. The chain carries TRBV4-3 and TRBJ1-2; 7 nucleotides align to TRBD1. There are 13 residues in the CDR3. With 2 bases clipped from V and 8 bases from J, the junction kept 5 bases outside the gene matches. The germline CDR1 and CDR2 sequences are LGHNA and YSLEER.

This clone showed up just a few times. The chain joins TRBV30 to TRBJ1-1; 8 bases match TRBD1. CDR1 and CDR2 (germline): GTSNPN, SVGIG (reference sequence). J was trimmed by 4 bases and V by 5 bases; bases with no gene match: 3. This CDR3 has 12 residues. The CDR3 DNA sequence: TGTGCCTGGGACAGGGGCGGCACTGAAGCTTTCTTT. It translates to CAWDRGGTEAFF.

This clone appeared a few times. The chain recombines TRBV4-3 with TRBJ1-4; D call uncertain. The CDR3 is 15 amino acids. V dropped 0 bases and J dropped 4 bases, with 9 bases sitting between them. The germline CDR1 and CDR2 sequences are LGHNA and YSLEER. The CDR3 spells CASSQERSYNEKLFF. The CDR3, as DNA: TGCGCCAGCAGCCAAGAAAGATCATATAATGAAAAACTGTTTTTT.

The sample holds one count of this clone. This chain joins TRBV28 and TRBJ2-1; 9 bases map to TRBD2. The J segment lost 5 bases and the V segment lost 2 bases, leaving 4 bases of the junction unmatched. The CDR3 is 15 amino acids. Germline CDR1 reads MDHEN; CDR2 reads SYDVKM. In DNA form, the CDR3 reads TGTGCCAGCAGTTTAATTGCTAGCGGGAACAATGAGCAGTTCTTC. Its protein product is CASSLIASGNNEQFF.

The table lists this clone with a count of one. The V and J genes are TRBV29-1 and TRBJ2-1, with 8 bases that match TRBD2. The germline gives CDR1 SQVTM, CDR2 ANQGSEA. J gave up 8 bases and V 3 bases, and 9 bases lay outside the gene matches. CDR3 length: 14 residues. The CDR3 here is CSVESQRENYEQFF. The DNA for the CDR3 is TGCAGCGTTGAGAGCCAGCGGGAGAACTATGAGCAGTTCTTC.

The genes are TRBV18 and TRBJ2-5, with 7 bases matching TRBD1. Per the germline V gene, CDR1 is KGHSH and CDR2 is LQKENI. The V segment lost 2 bases and the J segment 5 bases; nucleotides outside the gene matches: 5. The CDR3 totals 14 residues. CDR3 nucleotide sequence: TGTGCCAGCTCACCAGAGACAGGGTGGGAGACCCAGTACTTC. As protein: CASSPETGWETQYF.

CDR3 DNA sequence: TGCGCCAGCAGCTTGAAACAGGGAAACGGCTACACCTTC. This sequence encodes CASSLKQGNGYTF. This chain connects TRBV5-1 to TRBJ1-2, with a possible D match to TRBD1 (6 bases). CDR1 is SGHRS, CDR2 YFSETQ, per germline. Trimming took 1 base from V and 8 from J, leaving 12 bases between them. The CDR3 is 13 amino acids.

J is TRBJ2-7 and V is TRBV2; 8 bases are shared with TRBD1. The germline CDR1 and CDR2 sequences are SNHLY and FYNNEI. Trimming at V came to 3 bases and at J to 3 bases, leaving 10 bases not matched to a gene. The CDR3 length is 16 residues. The CDR3: CASSDGRGPIVYEQYF. As DNA, the CDR3 is TGTGCCAGCAGTGACGGCAGGGGGCCGATTGTCTACGAGCAGTACTTC.

The rearrangement joins TRBV19 to TRBJ1-1, with no clear D. CDR1 is LNHDA and CDR2 is SQIVND in the germline V gene (reference sequence). Trimming pared 9 bases from V and 0 bases from J, leaving 5 bases between. This CDR3 comprises 11 residues. CDR3 sequence: CASTMNTEAFF. Written as DNA, the CDR3 is TGTGCCAGCACTATGAACACTGAAGCTTTCTTT.

This chain links TRBV6-5 with TRBJ2-7, with unresolved D. This CDR3 region has 11 residues. Germline CDR1 reads MNHEY; CDR2 reads SVGAGI. The V and J ends lost 5 bases and 4 bases respectively, with 6 bases between them. CDR3 loop: CASSDNYEQYF. CDR3 DNA: TGTGCCAGCAGTGATAATTACGAGCAGTACTTC.

The V call is TRBV19, the J call TRBJ1-4; TRBD1 is a possible D gene (5 bases). The CDR3 spans 15 residues. Trimming left V 3 bases short and J 4 bases short, with 12 bases between. Germline loops: CDR1 LNHDA, CDR2 SQIVND (reference sequence). The CDR3 loop is CASSMGWRGNEKLFF. In nucleotides, the CDR3 is TGTGCCAGTAGTATGGGGTGGAGGGGTAATGAAAAACTGTTTTTT.

This clone turned up a few times. The rearrangement joins TRBV7-9 to TRBJ1-1; D remains unclear. Trimming took off 2 bases at V and 5 bases at J, with 12 bases between the two ends. Germline assignment: CDR1 SEHNR and CDR2 FQNEAQ (reference sequence). The CDR3 is made up of 14 amino acids. The DNA of the CDR3 is TGTGCCAGCAGCTTAATGGGGATAAGAACTGAAGCTTTCTTT. This encodes CASSLMGIRTEAFF. Supplemented by reference TRBV7-9 and TRBJ1-1, the full variable domain reads DTGVSQNPRHKITKRGQNVTFRCDPISEHNRLYWYRQTLGQGPEFLTYFQNEAQLEKSRLLSDRFSAERPKGSFSTLEIQRTEQGDSAMYLCASSLMGIRTEAFFGQGTRLTVV.

The chain links TRBV5-8 to TRBJ2-1; D call uncertain. Deletions cut 0 bases from V and 4 bases from J, with 14 bases between. This CDR3 is built from 16 residues. Germline CDR1 is SGHTS and CDR2 is YDEGEE. CDR3 region: CASSLGTHSVYNEQFF. As DNA, the CDR3 is TGTGCCAGCAGCTTGGGTACACACTCCGTTTACAATGAGCAGTTCTTC.

The CDR3 protein is CASSARQGQNTEAFF. In DNA, the CDR3 is TGTGCCAGCAGTGCCCGACAGGGCCAGAACACTGAAGCTTTCTTT. This rearrangement joins TRBV2 to TRBJ1-1; 7 bases agree with TRBD1. Germline V gene lookup returns CDR1 SNHLY and CDR2 FYNNEI. The CDR3 is 15 residues long. Losses at the gene ends were 4 bases for V and 1 base for J; bases not matched to a gene: 6.

This rearrangement joins TRBV29-1 to TRBJ2-1; tentatively, D is TRBD2 (7 bases). Trimming removed 4 bases at V and 7 bases at J, with 26 bases between. Germline lookup yields CDR1 SQVTM and CDR2 ANQGSEA. This CDR3 contains 17 residues. The CDR3 DNA reads TGCAGCGTTGTGGAAAGGGGCCGGGGGGCAAGTCAGAATGAGCAGTTCTTC. Protein sequence: CSVVERGRGASQNEQFF.

The V and J genes are TRBV7-6 and TRBJ2-5, with D possibly matching TRBD2 (6 bases). Germline V gives CDR1 SGHVS, CDR2 FNYEAQ. CDR3 length equals 14 residues. Trimming removed 2 bases at V and 4 bases at J, with 11 bases between. CDR3 region: CASSLPGEVETQYF. The CDR3 bases are TGTGCCAGCAGCTTACCGGGGGAGGTAGAGACCCAGTACTTC.

The CDR3 coding sequence is TGCGCCAGCAGCACACTAGCGGGAGTCTCCGGGGAGCTGTTTTTT. As protein: CASSTLAGVSGELFF. The chain couples TRBV5-1 to TRBJ2-2, with TRBD2 identical over 11 bases. This CDR3 has 15 amino acids. Germline V CDR1 and CDR2: SGHRS, YFSETQ. J lost 6 bases, V lost 4 bases, and 5 bases had no gene match.

The chain carries TRBV7-8 and TRBJ1-5; D unclear. The V end was cut by 0 bases, the J end by 6 bases, with 9 bases between. Germline CDR1 and CDR2: SGHVS and FQNEAQ. CDR3 size: 14 residues. The CDR3 spells CASSLAGSAQPQHF. CDR3 coding DNA: TGTGCCAGCAGCTTAGCAGGGTCCGCTCAGCCCCAGCATTTT.

The gene calls are TRBV6-6 and TRBJ1-1; 10 bases agree with TRBD1. Unmatched junction bases numbered 4, after V lost 5 bases and J lost 4 bases. The CDR3 spans 14 residues. The germline V gene encodes CDR1 MNHNY and CDR2 SVGAGI (reference sequence). As DNA, the CDR3 is TGTGCCAGCAGTGCCCGACAGGGGGCCACTGAAGCTTTCTTT. Translating it yields CASSARQGATEAFF.

This sequence joins TRBV5-6 and TRBJ1-5; D might be TRBD1 (5 bases). Germline CDR1 and CDR2: SGHDT and YYEEEE. Trimming left V 0 bases short and J 2 bases short, with 9 bases between. This CDR3 has 15 amino acids. The CDR3 loop reads CASSLAGGGNQPQHF. The CDR3 DNA follows: TGTGCCAGCAGCTTGGCGGGGGGGGGCAATCAGCCCCAGCATTTT.